This T cell receptor beta chain derives from a study of cytomegalovirus exposure and HLA in healthy donors. Turning to the study itself: The 120 or so validation repertoires used a platform that matched the one used for the 600 to 700 first-cohort repertoires, as a later analysis reported.

Sequenced by immunoSEQ multiplex PCR; TCRdb stores in-frame clones only, minus some. Seen here are 150,000 to 200,000 clones, 88% observed once, and the top ten hold 2.5% to 3%. Losses at the gene ends were 1 base for V and 5 bases for J; bases not matched to a gene: 7. CDR3 length: 16 residues. Germline V gene data show CDR1 as LGHNA and CDR2 as YSLEER. As to this clone: The antigen is undetermined.

The study's findings and limits: Per published reports, the classifier diagnosed cytomegalovirus status with high specificity and sensitivity. Most sequenced TCRs were rare (though some public TCRs occurred in many donors). According to a later analysis, TCR clusters from the first cohort tended to co-occur in the 120 or so validation repertoires.

The chain uses TRBV4-3 and TRBJ2-3, with TRBD2 matching 9 bases. The sequencing sample was made of PBMCs. The TCR sequence derives from a man younger than 35 in good health and CMV-seronegative. The CDR3 protein is CASSQAVAGAIDTQYF. CDR3 coding DNA: TGCGCCAGCAGCCAAGCAGTAGCGGGAGCTATAGATACGCAGTATTTT.